The rows below give T cell receptor beta chains drawn from one sample of a study of cytomegalovirus exposure and HLA in healthy donors. Produced via immunoSEQ multiplex PCR; TCRdb's table is partial and in-frame only. This table holds around 180,000 clones, approximately 71% found once. Source material: PBMCs. These receptors all stem from a girl aged 5 to 17 in good health and CMV-seronegative. CDR3s include the opening cysteine and the closing phenylalanine or tryptophan. A D gene is named only where the DNA matches it firmly. Some rows mark clone size as missing; the rest say once, few, many or name a class of expanded clone.

j_call	clone_size	v_call	d_call	cdr3_aa	cdr3_nt
TRBJ1-3	few	TRBV30	NA	CAWRSSGNGNTIYF	TGTGCCTGGAGGTCGTCAGGGAATGGAAACACCATATATTTT
TRBJ1-2	few	TRBV6-5	TRBD1	CASSGGTVVGYTF	TGTGCCAGCAGTGGCGGGACAGTAGTTGGCTACACCTTC
TRBJ2-7	NA	TRBV5-4	NA	CASSDGDLSSYEQYF	TGTGCCAGCAGTGACGGGGACTTAAGCTCCTACGAGCAGTACTTC
TRBJ2-1	NA	TRBV7-9	TRBD2	CASSLSGGNNEQFF	TGTGCCAGCAGCTTATCGGGGGGGAACAATGAGCAGTTCTTC
TRBJ2-1	NA	TRBV7-8	TRBD1	CASTHDRVSNEQFF	TGTGCCAGCACACATGACAGGGTAAGCAATGAGCAGTTCTTC
TRBJ2-7	once	TRBV29-1	NA	CSVQNRGFPTEQYF	TGCAGCGTACAAAATCGGGGTTTCCCCACCGAGCAGTACTTC
TRBJ1-5	NA	TRBV5-5	NA	CASSFLPGLGNQPQHF	TGTGCCAGCAGCTTCCTACCCGGTTTGGGCAATCAGCCCCAGCATTTT
TRBJ1-2	NA	TRBV5-6	TRBD1	CASSLVQGVDGYTF	TGTGCCAGCAGCTTGGTGCAGGGGGTCGATGGCTACACCTTC
TRBJ1-3	few	TRBV10-2	NA	CASSGGGNTIYF	TGCGCCAGCAGCGGCGGAGGAAACACCATATATTTT
TRBJ2-3	NA	TRBV5-5	TRBD1	CASSLAGGFSSDTQYF	TGTGCCAGCAGCTTGGCAGGGGGCTTCAGCTCAGATACGCAGTATTTT
TRBJ1-1	NA	TRBV6-6	NA	CASSYAAAANTEAFF	TGTGCCAGCAGTTATGCAGCGGCAGCGAACACTGAAGCTTTCTTT
TRBJ2-7	NA	TRBV5-1	TRBD2	CASSFGRAGYEQYF	TGCGCCAGCAGCTTTGGGAGGGCGGGCTACGAGCAGTACTTC
TRBJ1-3	NA	TRBV4-2	TRBD1	CASSQGDRKVSGNTIYF	TGTGCCAGCAGCCAAGGGGACAGGAAAGTCTCTGGAAACACCATATATTTT
TRBJ1-1	NA	TRBV6-6	TRBD1	CASRKDRGSMNTEAFF	TGTGCCAGCAGAAAGGACAGGGGGTCCATGAACACTGAAGCTTTCTTT
TRBJ2-3	once	TRBV7-9	TRBD1	CASSFSPRDSRDTQYF	TGTGCCAGCAGCTTCTCCCCCCGGGACAGTAGAGATACGCAGTATTTT
TRBJ2-1	NA	TRBV12-5	NA	CASGLPKGLPFF	TGTGCTAGTGGTTTGCCCAAGGGGTTGCCGTTCTTC
TRBJ2-1	NA	TRBV11-3	TRBD2	CASSLETSDDEEQFF	TGTGCCAGCAGCTTAGAGACTAGCGACGATGAGGAGCAGTTCTTC
TRBJ1-1	NA	TRBV5-1	TRBD1	CASSYRTGGMNTEAFF	TGCGCCAGCAGCTACCGGACAGGGGGGATGAACACTGAAGCTTTCTTT
TRBJ2-1	NA	TRBV5-1	NA	CASSLGLNEQFF	TGCGCCAGCAGCTTGGGACTCAATGAGCAGTTCTTC
TRBJ2-7	NA	TRBV6-6	TRBD1	CASKTGAYEQYF	TGTGCCAGCAAAACAGGGGCCTACGAGCAGTACTTC
TRBJ1-6	few	TRBV2	NA	CASSEERRAYNSPLHF	TGTGCCAGCAGTGAAGAGAGGAGGGCCTATAATTCACCCCTCCACTTT
TRBJ2-3	NA	TRBV5-1	NA	CASSKTPAGTDTQYF	TGCGCCAGCAGTAAGACTCCGGCTGGCACAGATACGCAGTATTTT
TRBJ1-1	few	TRBV5-1	NA	CASSSTGSTEAFF	TGCGCCAGCAGCTCTACAGGGAGCACTGAAGCTTTCTTT
TRBJ1-1	NA	TRBV19	NA	CASSIGQNTEAFF	TGTGCCAGTAGTATCGGTCAGAACACTGAAGCTTTCTTT
TRBJ1-1	NA	TRBV19	NA	CASSPRQAYAEAFF	TGTGCCAGTAGTCCGCGACAGGCGTATGCTGAAGCTTTCTTT
TRBJ1-2	few	TRBV4-1	NA	CASSQVARDYGYTF	TGCGCCAGCAGCCAAGTGGCCAGGGACTATGGCTACACCTTC
TRBJ1-2	few	TRBV20-1	NA	CSATGVGGYNF	TGCAGTGCTACAGGGGTAGGAGGCTACAACTTC
TRBJ2-7	few	TRBV9	TRBD2	CASSPGGGGYEQYF	TGTGCCAGCAGCCCCGGGGGGGGCGGCTACGAGCAGTACTTC
TRBJ1-4	NA	TRBV6-5	TRBD1	CASSSTGDSNEKLFF	TGTGCCAGCAGTTCCACAGGGGACAGTAATGAAAAACTGTTTTTT
TRBJ1-4	NA	TRBV5-4	NA	CASSLDGVGLDEKLFF	TGTGCCAGCAGCTTGGATGGAGTCGGGTTGGATGAAAAACTGTTTTTT
TRBJ1-2	NA	TRBV6-5	NA	CATLTGRDYGYTF	TGTGCCACCTTAACGGGGAGGGACTATGGCTACACCTTC
TRBJ1-4	once	TRBV7-9	TRBD1	CASSSGQGVNEKLFF	TGTGCCAGCAGCTCGGGACAGGGAGTTAATGAAAAACTGTTTTTT
TRBJ1-1	NA	TRBV12-5	TRBD1	CASGRTDRAFTEAFF	TGTGCTAGTGGACGGACAGACAGGGCTTTCACTGAAGCTTTCTTT
TRBJ2-3	NA	TRBV2	TRBD2	CASSKTSVITDTQYF	TGTGCCAGCAGTAAGACTAGCGTAATTACAGATACGCAGTATTTT
TRBJ1-1	once	TRBV27	NA	CASKNPRSLLTEAFF	TGTGCCAGCAAAAATCCCCGGTCCCTCCTTACTGAAGCTTTCTTT
TRBJ1-3	few	TRBV10-1	TRBD1	CASSEGAGGASGNTIYF	TGCGCCAGCAGTGAAGGGGCAGGGGGCGCCTCTGGAAACACCATATATTTT
TRBJ1-1	NA	TRBV19	NA	CASSIDLEGFGDTEAFF	TGTGCCAGTAGTATAGACCTGGAGGGATTCGGAGACACTGAAGCTTTCTTT
TRBJ1-2	NA	TRBV5-6	NA	CASSLVHRDNYGYTF	TGTGCCAGCAGCTTGGTCCACAGGGATAACTATGGCTACACCTTC
TRBJ2-1	few	TRBV4-2	TRBD2	CASSHDLAGVGGEQFF	TGTGCCAGCAGCCATGACCTAGCGGGGGTGGGGGGTGAGCAGTTCTTC
TRBJ1-2	few	TRBV13	TRBD1	CASSRDRDYGYTF	TGTGCCAGCAGCCGAGACAGGGACTATGGCTACACCTTC
TRBJ2-5	NA	TRBV27	NA	CASSPRQRSNF	TGTGCCAGCAGTCCGAGACAGAGGTCAAACTTC
TRBJ2-3	NA	TRBV14	TRBD2	CASSRFAGDTDTQYF	TGTGCCAGCAGTCGTTTTGCGGGGGACACAGATACGCAGTATTTT